These 2 T cell receptor beta chains came from one sample sequenced in a study of blood T cell repertoires in COVID-19 (dated by TCRdb to about 2020). Library preparation was by the immunoSEQ multiplex PCR assay. TCRdb retrieved this table from immuneACCESS and kept in-frame rearrangements only. Not all clones are present; in checked studies, unresolved V genes account for under half, and no reason is known for the remainder. For this sample there are 35,000 to 50,000 clones; just under 70% appear just once. The ten biggest clones cover roughly 5.8% of the sample. Material for sequencing was peripheral blood. The origin of the receptors is a man at least 80 years old with acute or convalescent COVID-19.

Notes on this clone: The same CDR3 also results from other DNA sequences found in this sample. The rearrangement links TRBV9 to TRBJ2-2, with D maybe TRBD1 (7 bases). Between the trimmed V and J ends, which lost 0 bases and 4 bases, there was a span of 10 bases. Per the germline V gene, CDR1 is SGDLS and CDR2 is YYNGEE. The CDR3 is 15 amino acids. This CDR3 is CASSVGQGGTGELFF. The CDR3 region has the DNA TGTGCCAGCAGCGTAGGACAGGGAGGCACCGGGGAGCTGTTTTTT.

The chain couples TRBV5-1 to TRBJ1-5; D may be TRBD1 (6 bases). V was clipped by 0 bases and J by 7 bases, with 11 bases between them. Germline V gene lookup returns CDR1 SGHRS and CDR2 YFSETQ. CDR3 length: 14 residues. CDR3 bases: TGCGCCAGCAGCTTGGATGGGGGCCGACAGCCCCAGCATTTT. Translated, it gives CASSLDGGRQPQHF. Supplemented by reference TRBV5-1 and TRBJ1-5, the full variable domain reads KAGVTQTPRYLIKTRGQQVTLSCSPISGHRSVSWYQQTPGQGLQFLFEYFSETQRNKGNFPGRFSGRQFSNSRSEMNVSTLELGDSALYLCASSLDGGRQPQHFGDGTRLSIL.